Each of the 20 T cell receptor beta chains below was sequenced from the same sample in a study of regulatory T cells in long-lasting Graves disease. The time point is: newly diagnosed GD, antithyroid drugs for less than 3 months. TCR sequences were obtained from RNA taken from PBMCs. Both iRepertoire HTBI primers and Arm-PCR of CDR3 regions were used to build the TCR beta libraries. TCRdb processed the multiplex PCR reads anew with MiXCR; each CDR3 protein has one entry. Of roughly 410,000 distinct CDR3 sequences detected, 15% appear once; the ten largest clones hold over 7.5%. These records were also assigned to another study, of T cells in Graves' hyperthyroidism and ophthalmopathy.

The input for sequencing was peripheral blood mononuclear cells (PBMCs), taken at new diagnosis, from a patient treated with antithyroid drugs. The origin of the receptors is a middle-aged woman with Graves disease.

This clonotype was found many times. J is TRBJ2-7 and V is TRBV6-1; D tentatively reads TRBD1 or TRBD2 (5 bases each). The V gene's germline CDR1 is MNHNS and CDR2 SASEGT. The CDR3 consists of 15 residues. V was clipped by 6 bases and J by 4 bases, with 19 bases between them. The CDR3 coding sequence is TGTGCCAGCAGAGCCGACGGGACGGGCTTATACGAGCAGTACTTC. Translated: CASRADGTGLYEQYF.

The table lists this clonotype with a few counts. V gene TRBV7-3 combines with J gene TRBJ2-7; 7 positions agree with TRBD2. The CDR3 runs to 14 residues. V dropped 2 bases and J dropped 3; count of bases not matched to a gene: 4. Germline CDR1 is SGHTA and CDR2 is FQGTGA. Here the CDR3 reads CASSLSAGDYEQYF. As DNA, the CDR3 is TGTGCCAGCAGCTTATCGGCGGGAGACTACGAGCAGTACTTC.

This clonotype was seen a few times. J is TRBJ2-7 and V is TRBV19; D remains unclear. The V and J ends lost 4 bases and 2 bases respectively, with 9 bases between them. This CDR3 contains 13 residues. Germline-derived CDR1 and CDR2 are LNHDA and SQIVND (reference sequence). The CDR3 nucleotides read TGTGCCAGTAGTAAGGCGGTTCCCTACGAGCAGTACTTC. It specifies CASSKAVPYEQYF.

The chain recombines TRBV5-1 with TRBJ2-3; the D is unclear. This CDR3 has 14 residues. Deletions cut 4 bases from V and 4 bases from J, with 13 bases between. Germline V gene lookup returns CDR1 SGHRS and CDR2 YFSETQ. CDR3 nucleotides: TGCGCCAGCAGCATACAAATTCTAGCAGATACGCAGTATTTT. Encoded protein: CASSIQILADTQYF.

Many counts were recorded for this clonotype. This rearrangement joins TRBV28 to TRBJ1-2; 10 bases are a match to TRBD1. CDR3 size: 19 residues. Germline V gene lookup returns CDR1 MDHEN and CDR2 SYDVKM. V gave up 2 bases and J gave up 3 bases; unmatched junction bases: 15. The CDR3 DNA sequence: TGTGCCAGCAGTTTAGGAGCCTCTGACAGGGGGCTGGGGGACTATGGCTACACCTTC. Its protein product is CASSLGASDRGLGDYGYTF.

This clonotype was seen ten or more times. For the CDR3, the DNA is TGCGCCAGCAGCTTGGGGACTAGCGAAGATACGCAGTATTTT. This sequence encodes CASSLGTSEDTQYF. The rearrangement joins TRBV5-1 to TRBJ2-3, with 9 bases fitting TRBD2. This CDR3 is 14 amino acids long. The germline gives CDR1 SGHRS, CDR2 YFSETQ. J was trimmed by 5 bases and V by 0 bases; bases with no gene match: 1.

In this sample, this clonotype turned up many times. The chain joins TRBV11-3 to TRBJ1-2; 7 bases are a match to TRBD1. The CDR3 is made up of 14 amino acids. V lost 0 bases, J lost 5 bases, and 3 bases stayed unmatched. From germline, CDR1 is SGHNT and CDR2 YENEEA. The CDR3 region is CASSLDGTAYGYTF. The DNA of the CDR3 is TGTGCCAGCAGCTTAGATGGGACAGCTTATGGCTACACCTTC.

CDR3 protein: CASSLRGGYSGGSSYEQYF. The CDR3 bases are TGTGCCAGCAGTTTACGTGGGGGGTATAGCGGGGGCAGCTCCTACGAGCAGTACTTC. This chain links TRBV28 with TRBJ2-7, with TRBD2 identical over 9 bases. The V gene end was trimmed by 2 bases and the J gene end by 0 bases; junction bases not matched to a gene: 14. This CDR3 has 19 amino acids. CDR1 MDHEN and CDR2 SYDVKM come from the germline V gene.

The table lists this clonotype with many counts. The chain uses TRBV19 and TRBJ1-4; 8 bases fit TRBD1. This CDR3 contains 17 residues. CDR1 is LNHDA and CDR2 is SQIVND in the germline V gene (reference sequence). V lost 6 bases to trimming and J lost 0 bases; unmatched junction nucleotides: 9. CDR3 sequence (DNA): TGTGCCAGTAGCTGGGTCCTACAGGGGGCAACTAATGAAAAACTGTTTTTT. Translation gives CASSWVLQGATNEKLFF.

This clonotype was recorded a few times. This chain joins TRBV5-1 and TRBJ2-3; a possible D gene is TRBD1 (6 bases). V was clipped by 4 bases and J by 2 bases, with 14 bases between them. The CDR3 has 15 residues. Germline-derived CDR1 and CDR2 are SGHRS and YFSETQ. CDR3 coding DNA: TGCGCCAGCAGCCAAATACAGGGTCCCACAGATACGCAGTATTTT. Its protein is CASSQIQGPTDTQYF.

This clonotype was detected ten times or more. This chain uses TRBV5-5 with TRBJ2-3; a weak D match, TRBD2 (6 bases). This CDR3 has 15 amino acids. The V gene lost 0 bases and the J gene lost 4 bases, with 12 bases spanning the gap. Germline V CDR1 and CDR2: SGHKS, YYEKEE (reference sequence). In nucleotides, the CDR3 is TGTGCCAGCAGCTTGGAGCCTAGCGTTTCAGATACGCAGTATTTT. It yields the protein CASSLEPSVSDTQYF. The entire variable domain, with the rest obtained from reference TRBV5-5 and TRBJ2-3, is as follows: DAGVTQSPTHLIKTRGQQVTLRCSPISGHKSVSWYQQVLGQGPQFIFQYYEKEERGRGNFPDRFSARQFPNYSSELNVNALLLGDSALYLCASSLEPSVSDTQYFGPGTRLTVL.

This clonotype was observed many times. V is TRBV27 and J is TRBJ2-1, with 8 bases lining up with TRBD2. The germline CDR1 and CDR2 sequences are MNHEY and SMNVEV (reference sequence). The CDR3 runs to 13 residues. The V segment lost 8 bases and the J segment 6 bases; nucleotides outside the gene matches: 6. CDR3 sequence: CASASGSVNEQFF. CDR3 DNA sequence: TGTGCCAGCGCAAGCGGGAGCGTCAATGAGCAGTTCTTC.

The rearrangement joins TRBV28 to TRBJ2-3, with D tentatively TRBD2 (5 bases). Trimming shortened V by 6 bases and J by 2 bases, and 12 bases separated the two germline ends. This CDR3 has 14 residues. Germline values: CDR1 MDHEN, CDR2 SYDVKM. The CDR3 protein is CASRVATPTDTQYF. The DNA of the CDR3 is TGTGCCAGCAGAGTAGCGACCCCCACAGATACGCAGTATTTT.

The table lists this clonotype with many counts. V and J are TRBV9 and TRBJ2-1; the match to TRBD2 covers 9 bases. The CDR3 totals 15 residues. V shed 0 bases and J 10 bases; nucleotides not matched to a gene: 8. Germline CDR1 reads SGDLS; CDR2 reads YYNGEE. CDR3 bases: TGTGCCAGCAGCGTAGCTGGTAGCGGGAGTACAGAGCAGTTCTTC. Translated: CASSVAGSGSTEQFF.

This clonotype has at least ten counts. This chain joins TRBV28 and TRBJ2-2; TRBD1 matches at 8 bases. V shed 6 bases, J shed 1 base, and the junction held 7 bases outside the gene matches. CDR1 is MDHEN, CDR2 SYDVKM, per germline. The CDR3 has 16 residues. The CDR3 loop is CASSDGTGMNTGELFF. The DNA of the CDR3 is TGTGCCAGCAGCGATGGGACAGGAATGAACACCGGGGAGCTGTTTTTT.

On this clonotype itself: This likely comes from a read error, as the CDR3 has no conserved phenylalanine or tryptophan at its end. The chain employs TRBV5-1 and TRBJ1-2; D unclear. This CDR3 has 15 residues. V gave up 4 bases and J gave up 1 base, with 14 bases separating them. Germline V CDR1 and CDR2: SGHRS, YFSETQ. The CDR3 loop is CASSPPGPINYGYTL. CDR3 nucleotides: TGCGCCAGCAGCCCACCAGGTCCCATTAACTATGGCTACACCCTC.

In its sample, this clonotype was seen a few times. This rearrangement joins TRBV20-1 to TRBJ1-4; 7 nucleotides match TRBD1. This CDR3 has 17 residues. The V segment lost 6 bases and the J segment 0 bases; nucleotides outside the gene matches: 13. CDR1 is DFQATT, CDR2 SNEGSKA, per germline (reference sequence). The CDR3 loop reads CSANRQGPLATNEKLFF. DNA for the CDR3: TGCAGTGCCAACCGACAGGGCCCGCTTGCAACTAATGAAAAACTGTTTTTT.

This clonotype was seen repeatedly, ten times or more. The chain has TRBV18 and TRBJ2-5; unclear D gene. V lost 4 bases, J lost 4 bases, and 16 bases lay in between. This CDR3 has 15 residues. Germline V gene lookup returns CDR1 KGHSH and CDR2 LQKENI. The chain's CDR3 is CASSRNSGLGETQYF. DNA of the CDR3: TGTGCCAGCTCACGAAACTCGGGTTTGGGAGAGACCCAGTACTTC.

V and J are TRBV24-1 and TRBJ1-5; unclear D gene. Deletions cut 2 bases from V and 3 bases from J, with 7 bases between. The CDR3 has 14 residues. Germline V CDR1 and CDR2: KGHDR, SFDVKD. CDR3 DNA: TGTGCCACCAGTGATTCCCACCCCAATCAGCCCCAGCATTTT. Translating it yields CATSDSHPNQPQHF.

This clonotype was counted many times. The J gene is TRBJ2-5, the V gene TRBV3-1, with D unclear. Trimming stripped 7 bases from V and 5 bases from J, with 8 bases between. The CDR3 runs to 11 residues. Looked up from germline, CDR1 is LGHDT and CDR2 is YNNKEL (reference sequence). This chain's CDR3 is CASTQSETQYF. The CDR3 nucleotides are TGTGCCAGCACCCAGAGCGAGACCCAGTACTTC.